A selection of T cell receptor beta chains follows, all from one sample in a study of T-cell memory formation after mild COVID-19. TCRdb processed the 5' RACE reads anew with MiXCR; each CDR3 protein has one entry. Seen here are some 150,000 distinct CDR3 sequences, approximately 5.7% observed once, and the top ten hold approximately 2%. The source material was PBMCs or a T cell subset sorted from them (not recorded which). Receptor source: an adult woman who had mild COVID-19 (a few samples of this study predate the infection). Cell type and time point are not known. Each CDR3 is given with its conserved first and last residue. Fields, in order: J gene, V gene, D gene, clone size, CDR3 protein, CDR3 DNA. The D gene is left open where the match is weak. The size of a clone is reported for some rows only, either as once, few or many, or as a class for expanded clones.

J gene: TRBJ1-2
V gene: TRBV11-2
D gene: TRBD1
clone size: few
CDR3 protein: CASSLDPGTVEVGYTF
CDR3 DNA: TGTGCCAGCAGCTTAGACCCGGGGACAGTGGAGGTTGGCTACACCTTC

J gene: TRBJ2-3
V gene: TRBV5-5
D gene: NA
clone size: NA
CDR3 protein: CASSPPGRNTDTQYF
CDR3 DNA: TGTGCCAGCAGCCCGCCGGGACGGAACACAGATACGCAGTATTTT

J gene: TRBJ2-7
V gene: TRBV6-5
D gene: TRBD1
clone size: NA
CDR3 protein: CASSYSRTGGPYEQYF
CDR3 DNA: TGTGCCAGCAGTTACTCCCGGACAGGTGGGCCATACGAGCAGTACTTC

J gene: TRBJ1-1
V gene: TRBV7-9
D gene: NA
clone size: many
CDR3 protein: CASSLGHGRRTEAFF
CDR3 DNA: TGTGCCAGCAGCTTAGGGCATGGGAGGAGGACTGAAGCTTTCTTT

J gene: TRBJ2-7
V gene: TRBV2
D gene: NA
clone size: NA
CDR3 protein: CASSARVLTYEQYF
CDR3 DNA: TGTGCCAGCAGTGCAAGAGTCCTGACCTACGAGCAGTACTTC

J gene: TRBJ2-3
V gene: TRBV27
D gene: NA
clone size: NA
CDR3 protein: CASSFRQGPTDTQYF
CDR3 DNA: TGTGCCAGCAGTTTCCGGCAGGGCCCGACAGATACGCAGTATTTT

J gene: TRBJ1-5
V gene: TRBV18
D gene: TRBD1
clone size: few
CDR3 protein: CASSPGTGNNQPQHF
CDR3 DNA: TGTGCCAGCTCACCGGGGACAGGCAACAATCAGCCCCAGCATTTT

J gene: TRBJ2-1
V gene: TRBV7-9
D gene: NA
clone size: many
CDR3 protein: CASSFQAGWSNEQFF
CDR3 DNA: TGTGCCAGCAGCTTCCAGGCGGGATGGAGCAATGAGCAGTTCTTC

J gene: TRBJ2-1
V gene: TRBV4-3
D gene: NA
clone size: NA
CDR3 protein: CASSQDPGTRYNEQFF
CDR3 DNA: TGCGCCAGCAGCCAAGACCCCGGGACACGTTACAATGAGCAGTTCTTC

J gene: TRBJ2-3
V gene: TRBV7-2
D gene: NA
clone size: few
CDR3 protein: CASSLDGSSLNTQYF
CDR3 DNA: TGTGCCAGCAGCTTAGATGGTAGCAGCTTGAATACGCAGTATTTT

J gene: TRBJ2-7
V gene: TRBV30
D gene: TRBD1
clone size: many
CDR3 protein: CAWRALTPGTGYYEQYF
CDR3 DNA: TGTGCCTGGAGAGCCCTAACCCCAGGGACAGGGTACTACGAGCAGTACTTC

J gene: TRBJ2-7
V gene: TRBV13
D gene: NA
clone size: many
CDR3 protein: CASSPNSGGHEQYF
CDR3 DNA: TGTGCCAGCAGCCCAAACTCAGGAGGCCACGAGCAGTACTTC

J gene: TRBJ1-1
V gene: TRBV7-8
D gene: NA
clone size: many
CDR3 protein: CASSPAGGEAFF
CDR3 DNA: TGTGCCAGCAGCCCGGCGGGCGGTGAAGCTTTCTTT

J gene: TRBJ2-1
V gene: TRBV5-5
D gene: NA
clone size: NA
CDR3 protein: CASSLTNYNEQFF
CDR3 DNA: TGTGCCAGCAGCTTGACAAACTACAATGAGCAGTTCTTC